Below, one TCR beta chain is given with its context. This sample is drawn from a study of blood T cell repertoires in COVID-19. Study details: Collection of acute and convalescent COVID-19 samples took place in the United States, Italy and Spain.

Authors' processing steps: Scientists estimated how many nucleated cells there were by amplifying reference gene primers. The repertoire was sequenced with immunoSEQ multiplex PCR; TCRdb's copy has only in-frame clones and lacks some. That table gives V, J and clone size, and the DNA gave D and trimming. In the table there are fewer than 100,000 clones, approximately 86% of which are singletons. The CDR3 contains 11 residues. Germline-derived CDR1 and CDR2 are DFQATT and SNEGSKA (reference sequence). Trimming removed 5 bases at V and 4 bases at J, with 9 bases between. The genes are TRBV20-1 and TRBJ2-7; unclear D gene. Material: peripheral blood. This TCR was sampled from a man aged 55-75 years with acute or convalescent COVID-19. The CDR3 DNA is TGCAGTGCTCAGGTAGTTTACGAGCAGTACTTC. This gives the protein CSAQVVYEQYF.